The 3 T cell receptor beta chains in this list originate from one sample, sequenced in a study of cytomegalovirus exposure and HLA in healthy donors. 60 Vbeta and 13 Jbeta primers were used in PCR. TCRdb's copy holds only in-frame clones and misses some; the assay was immunoSEQ multiplex PCR. The profile covers just over 150,000 clones, with roughly 81% appearing a single time and 2% to 2.5% taken by the ten largest. Sequencing input: PBMCs. The receptor source for this set is a woman under 30 in good health and CMV-seronegative.

The chain has TRBV7-2 and TRBJ1-2; 7 bases are a match to TRBD1. J gave up 2 bases and V 4 bases, and 4 bases lay outside the gene matches. The CDR3 extends over 14 amino acids. Germline-derived CDR1 and CDR2 are SGHTA and FQGNSA. The CDR3 DNA reads TGTGCCAGCAGCTGGAGGGACAGCAACTATGGCTACACCTTC. Amino acid sequence: CASSWRDSNYGYTF.

The rearrangement links TRBV18 to TRBJ1-1, with D unclear. V was cut by 3 bases and J by 5 bases, with 10 bases left in between. This CDR3 contains 13 residues. Germline CDR1 KGHSH, CDR2 LQKENI. The DNA of the CDR3 is TGTGCCAGCTCACCCCCGACAAGGACTGAAGCTTTCTTT. Amino acid sequence: CASSPPTRTEAFF.

The V gene is TRBV11-2, the J gene TRBJ1-5; D call uncertain. V was cut by 1 base and J by 0 bases, with 7 bases left in between. CDR1 and CDR2 (germline): SGHAT, FQNNGV. This CDR3 region has 15 residues. CDR3 amino acids: CASSLGRYSNQPQHF. The CDR3 DNA follows: TGTGCCAGCAGCTTAGGGCGGTATAGCAATCAGCCCCAGCATTTT.